The 20 T cell receptor beta chains listed next were all sequenced from one sample in a study of identical twins. TCRdb used MiXCR to reprocess the 5' RACE reads, holding one entry per CDR3 protein. The sample lists approximately 700,000 distinct CDR3 sequences; 15% to 20% were seen once. This sample also appeared in a second study, on T cells expressing NK-cell markers.

The sequenced sample consisted of PBMCs. The receptors come from a woman aged 18-35 years in good health.

This clonotype was recorded at least ten times. The chain carries TRBV10-3 and TRBJ2-7, with 9 positions matching TRBD1. V lost 7 bases, J lost 6 bases, and 10 bases stayed unmatched. The CDR3 runs 14 residues. In germline, CDR1 is ENHRY, CDR2 SYGVKD. The CDR3 sequence is CAITGRDRVGEQYF. CDR3 sequence (DNA): TGTGCCATCACTGGGCGGGACAGGGTCGGCGAGCAGTACTTC.

J is TRBJ2-7 and V is TRBV7-9; D may be TRBD2 (5 bases). From germline, CDR1 is SEHNR and CDR2 FQNEAQ (reference sequence). The CDR3 contains 13 residues. Deletions cut 5 bases from V and 6 bases from J, with 14 bases between. The CDR3 DNA reads TGTGCCAGCAGCCCGGGAAATCTCCTCGAGCAGTACTTC. Encoded protein: CASSPGNLLEQYF.

CDR3 region: CASSPQRGYSGANVLTF. The CDR3 DNA reads as TGTGCCAGCAGCCCTCAAAGGGGTTACTCTGGGGCCAACGTCCTGACTTTC. This chain connects TRBV9 to TRBJ2-6, with a tentative D call TRBD1 (5 bases). The germline CDR1 and CDR2 sequences are SGDLS and YYNGEE. The CDR3 has 17 amino acids. V dropped 4 bases and J dropped 0 bases, with 14 bases sitting between them.

The rearrangement uses TRBV5-5 and TRBJ1-4, with D uncertain. V was shortened by 3 bases and J by 0 bases, with 15 bases between the two germline ends. The CDR3 totals 17 residues. Germline CDR1 is SGHKS and CDR2 is YYEKEE (reference sequence). This CDR3 is CASSSSRNSATNEKLFF. CDR3 DNA: TGTGCCAGCAGCTCTTCCAGGAATTCCGCAACTAATGAAAAACTGTTTTTT.

This clonotype has more than one count but fewer than ten. This rearrangement joins TRBV6-5 to TRBJ2-1; a possible D gene is TRBD2 (6 bases). The CDR3 contains 16 residues. CDR1 is MNHEY and CDR2 is SVGAGI in the germline V gene. V gave up 2 bases and J gave up 0 bases, with 11 bases separating them. The CDR3 coding sequence is TGTGCCAGCAGTTACCAGGGCGGGAACTCCTACAATGAGCAGTTCTTC. It encodes CASSYQGGNSYNEQFF.

The table lists this clonotype with a few counts. The chain carries TRBV20-1 and TRBJ1-5; no firm D call. This CDR3 is 12 amino acids long. Germline values: CDR1 DFQATT, CDR2 SNEGSKA (reference sequence). The V end lost 4 bases, the J end lost 5 bases, and 9 bases lay between the germline ends. The CDR3 spells CSATRSDQPQHF. In nucleotides, the CDR3 is TGCAGTGCTACTAGAAGTGATCAGCCCCAGCATTTT.

The V gene is TRBV12-3 or TRBV12-4, the J gene TRBJ1-1; 7 positions match TRBD1. Losses at the gene ends were 6 bases for V and 11 bases for J; bases not matched to a gene: 9. The CDR3 is 12 residues long. DNA of the CDR3: TGTGCCAGCAGGGGCAACAGGGGAGGGGCTTTCTTT. Its protein is CASRGNRGGAFF.

V and J are TRBV11-3 and TRBJ2-1; 10 bases fit TRBD2. Germline CDR1 and CDR2: SGHNT and YENEEA. The CDR3 runs 17 residues. V shed 0 bases and J 4 bases; nucleotides not matched to a gene: 6. The CDR3 nucleotides are TGTGCCAGCAGCTTAGACCCCTCTAGCGGGAGTTACAATGAGCAGTTCTTC. Translation: CASSLDPSSGSYNEQFF.

This clonotype was seen a few times. V is TRBV3-1 and J is TRBJ2-1; 10 nucleotides agree with TRBD2. The germline V gene has CDR1 LGHDT and CDR2 YNNKEL (reference sequence). The CDR3 sequence is 15 residues long. With 3 bases clipped from V and 4 bases from J, the junction kept 3 bases outside the gene matches. CDR3: CASSQASGGYNEQFF. CDR3 nucleotides: TGTGCCAGCAGCCAGGCTAGCGGGGGTTACAATGAGCAGTTCTTC.

This clonotype was detected a few times. This rearrangement joins TRBV6-5 to TRBJ1-2; perhaps TRBD1 as D (6 bases). CDR3 length: 15 amino acids. In germline, CDR1 is MNHEY, CDR2 SVGAGI. V lost 2 bases, J lost 4 bases, and 14 bases lay in between. CDR3 sequence: CASSYVAGVIYGYTF. The CDR3 DNA reads TGTGCCAGCAGTTACGTGGCAGGGGTCATCTATGGCTACACCTTC.

V is TRBV20-1 and J is TRBJ2-7; 7 positions match TRBD2. The V and J ends lost 6 bases and 6 bases, in that order; junction bases with no gene match: 14. CDR1 is DFQATT and CDR2 is SNEGSKA in the germline V gene (reference sequence). This CDR3 is 14 amino acids long. In DNA, the CDR3 is TGCAGTGCGAACCGGGACTATAGCCCCTCCGAGCAGTACTTC. This codes for CSANRDYSPSEQYF.

In this sample, this clonotype turned up a few times. The chain is built from TRBV19 and TRBJ2-2; 8 nucleotides match TRBD1. Per germline, CDR1 LNHDA and CDR2 SQIVND (reference sequence). This CDR3 is 14 amino acids long. V was clipped by 7 bases and J by 2 bases; unmatched bases: 3. The CDR3 protein is CASTRGLNTGELFF. In DNA, the CDR3 is TGTGCCAGTACCAGGGGGCTTAACACCGGGGAGCTGTTTTTT.

This clonotype was counted once. This chain connects TRBV11-1 to TRBJ1-4; 7 bases are shared with TRBD1. Germline lookup yields CDR1 SGHAT and CDR2 FQDESV (reference sequence). The junction had 14 bases not matched to a gene; V was cut back by 5 bases and J by 2 bases. The CDR3 is 18 amino acids. The CDR3 is CASSLSPQGLVTNEKLFF. For the CDR3, the DNA is TGTGCCAGCAGCCTAAGCCCACAGGGGTTGGTGACTAATGAAAAACTGTTTTTT.

This clonotype was observed a few times. The chain combines TRBV7-2 with TRBJ1-5; 7 positions agree with TRBD1. The CDR3 runs 15 residues. With V trimmed by 3 bases and J by 7 bases, 9 bases remained unmatched. Germline CDR1 and CDR2: SGHTA and FQGNSA. CDR3 DNA sequence: TGTGCCAGCAGCTTCGGCAGGGGGTTCGGCCAGCCCCAGCATTTT. This sequence encodes CASSFGRGFGQPQHF.

The genes are TRBV20-1 and TRBJ2-5; 8 bases match TRBD2. Germline V gene sequence: CDR1 DFQATT, CDR2 SNEGSKA (reference sequence). CDR3 length: 12 amino acids. The CDR3: CSGSGNQETQYF. In DNA, the CDR3 is TGCAGCGGTAGCGGGAACCAAGAGACCCAGTACTTC.

This chain uses TRBV20-1 with TRBJ2-7, with D unresolved. With 2 bases removed from V and 5 bases from J, the gap between germline ends came to 10 bases. Germline lookup yields CDR1 DFQATT and CDR2 SNEGSKA (reference sequence). The CDR3 contains 12 residues. The CDR3 coding sequence is TGCAGTGCTAGAAGGGCCCGGGACGAGCAGTACTTC. Translating it yields CSARRARDEQYF.

The chain is built from TRBV29-1 and TRBJ2-6; D gene unclear. This CDR3 has 12 amino acids. Germline-derived CDR1 and CDR2 are SQVTM and ANQGSEA. V was shortened by 6 bases and J by 2 bases, with 5 bases between the two germline ends. In nucleotides, the CDR3 is TGCAGCGTCGTAACTGGGGCCAACGTCCTGACTTTC. Translating gives CSVVTGANVLTF.

The CDR3 DNA sequence: TGCGCCAGCAGCCAAGACGTGCGGTCTAACACTGAAGCTTTCTTT. It specifies CASSQDVRSNTEAFF. This chain connects TRBV4-3 to TRBJ1-1, with unresolved D. CDR1 LGHNA and CDR2 YSLEER come from the germline V gene. CDR3 length equals 15 residues. V shed 0 bases and J shed 2 bases, with 10 bases lying between them.

The gene calls are TRBV20-1 and TRBJ2-7, with TRBD2 as a possible D gene (6 bases). With 6 bases removed from V and 5 bases from J, the gap between germline ends came to 14 bases. The germline CDR1 and CDR2 sequences are DFQATT and SNEGSKA (reference sequence). CDR3 size: 12 residues. CDR3 nucleotide sequence: TGCAGTGCCTGGGGGGATCGAAACGAGCAGTACTTC. This encodes CSAWGDRNEQYF.

This clonotype was detected only a few times. The chain joins TRBV6-2 or TRBV6-3 to TRBJ2-1; 10 bases agree with TRBD2. Germline values: CDR1 MNHEY, CDR2 SVGEGT. The V and J ends lost 5 bases and 15 bases, in that order; junction bases with no gene match: 13. The CDR3 runs to 14 residues. The CDR3 coding sequence is TGTGCCAGCAGTCAGACTAGCGGGCGGCATCGTTGGTTCTTC. Translation gives CASSQTSGRHRWFF.